The entry that follows covers one TCR beta chain sequence. The junction departs from the called germline gene at one end, perhaps through a read error. This sample was taken from a study of blood T cell repertoires in COVID-19. Overall study: The United States, Italy and Spain provided the acute and convalescent COVID-19 samples.

TCRdb keeps only in-frame clones here, not all; method: immunoSEQ multiplex PCR. The table records fewer than 35,000 clones, approximately 90% of them present only once. Germline V lookup: CDR1 SGHTA, CDR2 FQGTGA. The CDR3 consists of 15 residues. The chain combines TRBV7-3 with TRBJ2-2, with 8 positions matching TRBD2. Sequencing was performed on peripheral blood. This clonotype was sampled from a man aged 60 to 75 with acute or convalescent COVID-19. The DNA of the CDR3 is TGTGCCAGCAGCTTAACTAGCGGGAACGCCGGGGAGCTGTTTTTT. It translates to CASSLTSGNAGELFF.